One T cell receptor beta chain is described in this entry. What it binds is not known. The assay was immunoSEQ multiplex PCR, and TCRdb's table has in-frame clones only and misses some. This sample has more than 85,000 clones; around 81% occur once, and the top ten carry less than 5%. The sample is drawn from a study of T cell responses to AZD1222 COVID-19 vaccine. Turning to the study itself: Some second doses came at about 4 weeks and others at about 12 weeks; these were pooled. Regarding the study as a whole: The repertoires were collected only after the peak T cell response. Close to half of spike-specific TCRs reportedly recognize unmutated variant regions. White British ancestry dominated among donors, who included more females, and clonal diversity was possibly underestimated.

The length of the CDR3 is 12 residues. Between the trimmed V and J ends, which lost 1 base and 15 bases, there was a span of 10 bases. Germline V gives CDR1 SGHAT, CDR2 FQNNGV. This TCR was recovered from an adult in good health. The chain recombines TRBV11-2 with TRBJ1-6; D gene ambiguous. Sequencing was performed on peripheral blood, taken on day 0 of AZD1222 vaccination. DNA of the CDR3: TGTGCCAGCAGCTTAGCCACCAAACACCTCCACTTT. The encoded protein is CASSLATKHLHF.